One T cell receptor beta chain is described in this entry. This sample is drawn from a study of control samples from healthy donors and cancer patients. The germline V gene has CDR1 ENHRY and CDR2 SYGVKD. Trimming cost V 0 bases and J 5 bases, with 8 bases left between them. This CDR3 is 14 amino acids long. The table came from immunoSEQ multiplex PCR; TCRdb's copy has only in-frame clones and leaves some out. The sample contains 150,000 to 200,000 clones, about nine tenths of which appear only once. The material sequenced was blood. The chain carries TRBV10-3 and TRBJ2-4, with D unclear. The receptor was isolated from a woman in her 30s in good health. The CDR3 sequence is CAISESKTENIQYF. The CDR3 DNA reads as TGTGCCATCAGTGAGTCGAAGACCGAAAACATTCAGTACTTC.